Below are 22 T cell receptor beta chains sequenced from a single sample in a study of shared clonotypes between healthy human individuals. Generated by immunoSEQ multiplex PCR, the TCRdb table keeps only in-frame clones and is missing some. Found here are millions of clones, around 96% of them singletons; the top ten hold roughly 1.1%. CD8 cells regarded as naive lacked CD45RO, were positively chosen for CCR7, and omitted terminally differentiated effector memory CD45RA+ cells. Sequencing was carried out using naive CD8+ T cells sorted from blood. These receptors all stem from a man between 18 and 29 years old in good health.

The genes are TRBV27 and TRBJ2-3; 7 bases are shared with TRBD2. J was trimmed by 3 bases and V by 5 bases; bases with no gene match: 5. Germline loops: CDR1 MNHEY, CDR2 SMNVEV (reference sequence). The CDR3 runs 14 residues. The CDR3 DNA is TGTGCCAGCAGTCCCTATAGCGGGACAGATACGCAGTATTTT. It encodes CASSPYSGTDTQYF.

The rearrangement links TRBV29-1 to TRBJ2-7; D is uncertain. The CDR3 runs 13 residues. Germline assignment: CDR1 SQVTM and CDR2 ANQGSEA. The V and J ends lost 0 bases and 4 bases respectively, with 10 bases between them. DNA for the CDR3: TGCAGCGTTGAAGATCTGGTCAGTTACGAGCAGTACTTC. Translated, it gives CSVEDLVSYEQYF.

This clone has only one observation. The sample contains more than one DNA sequence encoding this CDR3. As DNA, the CDR3 is TGTGCCAGCAGTTACTCCACAGGAGGGAATGAGCAGTTCTTC. This codes for CASSYSTGGNEQFF. This chain links TRBV6-5 with TRBJ2-1; TRBD2 is a possible D gene (6 bases). Germline CDR1 is MNHEY and CDR2 is SVGAGI. The CDR3 covers 14 residues. The V and J ends lost 0 bases and 7 bases respectively, with 10 bases between them.

Notes on this clone: The sample contains more than one DNA sequence encoding this CDR3. The gene calls are TRBV5-1 and TRBJ2-7; D might be TRBD1 (6 bases). The length of the CDR3 is 13 residues. The germline gives CDR1 SGHRS, CDR2 YFSETQ. Trimming removed 0 bases at V and 5 bases at J, with 9 bases between. In DNA, the CDR3 is TGCGCCAGCAGCTTGGCTGGGGGCGACGAGCAGTACTTC. Its translation: CASSLAGGDEQYF.

This clone has just one count. Other nucleotide sequences in the sample specify the same CDR3. The genes are TRBV13 and TRBJ2-5; D ambiguous. Trimming shortened V by 3 bases and J by 5 bases, and 7 bases separated the two germline ends. The length of the CDR3 is 12 residues. The germline CDR1 and CDR2 sequences are PRHDT and FYEKMQ (reference sequence). The CDR3: CASSLVRETQYF. The CDR3, as DNA: TGTGCCAGCAGCTTGGTGAGGGAGACCCAGTACTTC.

The V gene is TRBV19, the J gene TRBJ1-1; 7 bases are shared with TRBD1. Germline CDR1 reads LNHDA; CDR2 reads SQIVND (reference sequence). Losses at the gene ends were 3 bases for V and 10 bases for J; bases not matched to a gene: 8. This CDR3 contains 13 residues. In DNA, the CDR3 is TGTGCCAGTAGTATGGTAGGGGGCGGAGGAGCTTTCTTT. Its protein is CASSMVGGGGAFF.

The chain uses TRBV2 and TRBJ1-1, with 7 nucleotides matching TRBD1. CDR3 length equals 16 residues. V was pared by 1 base and J by 3 bases, with 8 bases of the junction left unmatched. Germline-derived CDR1 and CDR2 are SNHLY and FYNNEI. For the CDR3, the DNA is TGTGCCAGCAGTGAAGAGGGACTCCAGGGGGACACTGAAGCTTTCTTT. Residues: CASSEEGLQGDTEAFF. Variable domain in full (rest from reference TRBV2 and TRBJ1-1): EPEVTQTPSHQVTQMGQEVILRCVPISNHLYFYWYRQILGQKVEFLVSFYNNEISEKSEIFDDQFSVERPDGSNFTLKIRSTKLEDSAMYFCASSEEGLQGDTEAFFGQGTRLTVV.

The gene calls are TRBV14 and TRBJ2-2; 10 bases agree with TRBD2. The germline CDR1 and CDR2 sequences are SGHDN and FVKESK. The CDR3 length is 17 residues. V gave up 4 bases and J gave up 4 bases; unmatched junction bases: 9. CDR3 bases: TGTGCCAGCAGCCCCGCTTTAGCGGGAGGAAGCACCGGGGAGCTGTTTTTT. The encoded protein is CASSPALAGGSTGELFF. Full variable domain (missing parts from reference TRBV14 and TRBJ2-2): EAGVTQFPSHSVIEKGQTVTLRCDPISGHDNLYWYRRVMGKEIKFLLHFVKESKQDESGMPNNRFLAERTGGTYSTLKVQPAELEDSGVYFCASSPALAGGSTGELFFGEGSRLTVL.

The rearrangement uses TRBV7-9 and TRBJ2-7; no firm D call. Germline V gene lookup returns CDR1 SEHNR and CDR2 FQNEAQ (reference sequence). V was clipped by 1 base and J by 1 base, with 8 bases between them. The CDR3 sequence is 14 residues long. The CDR3: CASSLVSVSYEQYF. CDR3 sequence (DNA): TGTGCCAGCAGCTTAGTATCCGTTTCCTACGAGCAGTACTTC.

The chain joins TRBV2 to TRBJ2-7; D remains unclear. The germline CDR1 and CDR2 sequences are SNHLY and FYNNEI. V was shortened by 1 base and J by 9 bases, with 22 bases between the two germline ends. The length of the CDR3 is 16 residues. The CDR3 DNA is TGTGCCAGCAGTGAAGAGTTGGGCAGTGGGGTAGTGGGGCAGTACTTC. As protein: CASSEELGSGVVGQYF.

Only one count was recorded for this clone. The chain links TRBV6-5 to TRBJ1-2; D possibly corresponds to TRBD1 (5 bases). This CDR3 is built from 15 residues. Germline assignment: CDR1 MNHEY and CDR2 SVGAGI. The V end was cut by 0 bases, the J end by 3 bases, with 11 bases between. The CDR3 DNA follows: TGTGCCAGCAGTTACTCTGGGGGGGAACACTATGGCTACACCTTC. Translation: CASSYSGGEHYGYTF.

The rearrangement links TRBV7-8 to TRBJ2-7; 8 nucleotides line up with TRBD1. The germline CDR1 and CDR2 sequences are SGHVS and FQNEAQ. The CDR3 sequence is 16 residues long. J gave up 5 bases and V 6 bases, and 15 bases lay outside the gene matches. DNA of the CDR3: TGTGCCAGCAGTCAGGAGATCAGGGGGCGCTTCGACGAGCAGTACTTC. As protein: CASSQEIRGRFDEQYF.

The chain is built from TRBV6-6 and TRBJ2-2, with 7 nucleotides matching TRBD2. V was pared by 5 bases and J by 7 bases, with 7 bases of the junction left unmatched. Germline values: CDR1 MNHNY, CDR2 SVGAGI (reference sequence). This CDR3 has 14 residues. The CDR3 spells CASSPAGGNGELFF. For the CDR3, the DNA is TGTGCCAGCAGTCCAGCCGGGGGGAACGGGGAGCTGTTTTTT.

V and J are TRBV10-1 and TRBJ1-1; 7 positions agree with TRBD1. CDR1 is WNHNN and CDR2 is SYGVQD in the germline V gene (reference sequence). The CDR3 totals 12 residues. V was pared by 3 bases and J by 7 bases, with 2 bases of the junction left unmatched. CDR3 residues: CASSDWTGEAFF. CDR3 in DNA: TGCGCCAGCAGTGACTGGACAGGTGAAGCTTTCTTT.

The chain joins TRBV7-2 to TRBJ2-1; 7 bases are a match to TRBD2. The CDR3 contains 16 residues. The V gene end was trimmed by 5 bases and the J gene end by 3 bases; junction bases not matched to a gene: 10. CDR1 and CDR2 (germline): SGHTA, FQGNSA. The CDR3: CASSIIAGAYYNEQFF. In DNA, the CDR3 is TGTGCCAGCAGCATTATAGCGGGTGCGTACTACAATGAGCAGTTCTTC.

V gene TRBV5-4 combines with J gene TRBJ2-5; 7 nucleotides line up with TRBD1. The V and J ends lost 3 bases and 0 bases, in that order; junction bases with no gene match: 2. The length of the CDR3 is 14 residues. Germline values: CDR1 SGHNT, CDR2 YYREEE (reference sequence). CDR3 region: CASSSQGDQETQYF. The CDR3 region has the DNA TGTGCCAGCAGCTCTCAGGGGGACCAAGAGACCCAGTACTTC.

V is TRBV27 and J is TRBJ1-1; tentative D call: TRBD1 (6 bases). This CDR3 spans 14 amino acids. The V end was cut by 6 bases, the J end by 11 bases, with 22 bases between. Germline V gene sequence: CDR1 MNHEY, CDR2 SMNVEV (reference sequence). CDR3 sequence reads: CASRPGQSGGGAFF. The CDR3 DNA is TGTGCCAGCAGACCCGGACAGAGCGGCGGGGGGGCTTTCTTT.

The gene calls are TRBV11-2 and TRBJ2-3; a weak D match, TRBD1 (8 bases). V dropped 2 bases and J dropped 2 bases, with 20 bases sitting between them. This CDR3 region has 18 residues. In germline, CDR1 is SGHAT, CDR2 FQNNGV. The CDR3 region has the DNA TGTGCCAGCAGCTTATTCCAGGGGGCGGGGGCTTACACAGATACGCAGTATTTT. Protein sequence: CASSLFQGAGAYTDTQYF. Complete variable domain (other parts from reference TRBV11-2 and TRBJ2-3): EAGVAQSPRYKIIEKRQSVAFWCNPISGHATLYWYQQILGQGPKLLIQFQNNGVVDDSQLPKDRFSAERLKGVDSTLKIQPAKLEDSAVYLCASSLFQGAGAYTDTQYFGPGTRLTVL.

This clone was seen once. The rearrangement links TRBV7-9 to TRBJ1-2; D uncertain. The CDR3 loop spans 14 amino acids. Germline V gene data show CDR1 as SEHNR and CDR2 as FQNEAQ (reference sequence). V shed 3 bases and J shed 1 base, with 9 bases lying between them. CDR3 sequence: CASSLGAVNYGYTF. The CDR3 region has the DNA TGTGCCAGCAGCTTGGGTGCGGTTAACTATGGCTACACCTTC.

On this clone: Other nucleotide sequences in the sample specify the same CDR3. The V gene is TRBV27, the J gene TRBJ2-7; D is ambiguous. This CDR3 region has 13 residues. Per germline, CDR1 MNHEY and CDR2 SMNVEV (reference sequence). Trimming pared 3 bases from V and 2 bases from J, leaving 8 bases between. The CDR3 region has the DNA TGTGCCAGCAGTTTGGGTGCGACCTACGAGCAGTACTTC. Encoded protein: CASSLGATYEQYF.

J is TRBJ2-7 and V is TRBV10-2; the D gene is possibly TRBD2 (7 bases). In germline, CDR1 is WSHSY, CDR2 SAAADI. This CDR3 is 15 amino acids long. V was cut by 2 bases and J by 5 bases, with 16 bases left in between. The CDR3 coding sequence is TGCGCCAGCAGTGAGCCCTGGGGAGGGGGAGACGAGCAGTACTTC. This encodes CASSEPWGGGDEQYF.

This sequence joins TRBV4-1 and TRBJ2-1; no firm D call. Germline V CDR1 and CDR2: MGHRA, YSYEKL. V lost 2 bases to trimming and J lost 3 bases, with 11 bases between them. This CDR3 contains 15 residues. The DNA for the CDR3 is TGCGCCAGCAGCCAAAGTAGGGCTGGCTACAATGAGCAGTTCTTC. Residues: CASSQSRAGYNEQFF.